This T cell receptor (beta chain) derives from a study of blood T cell repertoires in COVID-19. The overall study: From T cells, B-cell-depleted T cells, or PBMCs came the material, which was cDNA or gDNA.

Original processing methods: Amplification from reference gene primers served as the basis for estimated nucleated cell counts. The assay was immunoSEQ multiplex PCR, and TCRdb's table has in-frame clones only and misses some. V and J calls and clone size follow that table, whereas D and trimming were derived from the DNA. The data hold approximately 150,000 clones, with 80% to 90% observed a single time. CDR1 MDHEN and CDR2 SYDVKM come from the germline V gene. The CDR3 has 15 residues. The J segment lost 1 base and the V segment lost 4 bases, leaving 6 bases of the junction unmatched. Sequenced material: peripheral blood. The J gene is TRBJ1-1, the V gene TRBV28, with 7 bases matching TRBD1. The TCR sequence derives from a woman aged 60 to 75 with active COVID-19. The CDR3 DNA is TGTGCCAGCAGTTCCCCAGGGGGGAGGAACACTGAAGCTTTCTTT. Its translation is CASSSPGGRNTEAFF.